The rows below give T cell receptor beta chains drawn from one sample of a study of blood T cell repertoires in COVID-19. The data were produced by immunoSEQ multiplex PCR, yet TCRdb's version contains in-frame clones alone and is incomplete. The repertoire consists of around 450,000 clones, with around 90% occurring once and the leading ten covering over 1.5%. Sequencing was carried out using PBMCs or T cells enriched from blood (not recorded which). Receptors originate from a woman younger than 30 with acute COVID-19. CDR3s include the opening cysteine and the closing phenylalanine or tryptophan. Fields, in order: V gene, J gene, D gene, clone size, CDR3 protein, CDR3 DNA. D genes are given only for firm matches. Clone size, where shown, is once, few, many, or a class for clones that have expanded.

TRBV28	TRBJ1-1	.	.	CASSFRGTEAFF	TGTGCCAGCAGTTTCCGGGGCACTGAAGCTTTCTTT
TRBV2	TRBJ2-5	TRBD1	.	CASSRQGPQETQYF	TGTGCCAGCAGCAGACAGGGACCCCAAGAGACCCAGTACTTC
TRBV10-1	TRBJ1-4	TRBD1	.	CASIGQGALGEKLFF	TGCGCCAGCATTGGACAGGGGGCACTAGGTGAAAAACTGTTTTTT
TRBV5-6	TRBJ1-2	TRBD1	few	CASRRLTGVYGYTF	TGTGCCAGCAGACGCTTAACAGGGGTTTATGGCTACACCTTC
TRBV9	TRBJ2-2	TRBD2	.	CASSVELAGASRTGELFF	TGTGCCAGCAGCGTAGAACTAGCGGGGGCTTCGAGGACCGGGGAGCTGTTTTTT
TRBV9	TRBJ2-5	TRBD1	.	CASSAPGTGVETQYF	TGTGCCAGCAGCGCACCCGGGACAGGGGTCGAGACCCAGTACTTC
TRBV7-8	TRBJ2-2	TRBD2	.	CASTDRPGGNTGELFF	TGTGCCAGCACCGACAGACCGGGGGGGAACACCGGGGAGCTGTTTTTT
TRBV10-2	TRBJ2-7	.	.	CASSESATGSYEQYF	TGCGCCAGCAGTGAGTCAGCGACTGGGAGCTACGAGCAGTACTTC
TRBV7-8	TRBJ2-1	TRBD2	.	CASSLGAGRTNEQFF	TGTGCCAGCAGCTTAGGGGCCGGGAGGACGAATGAGCAGTTCTTC
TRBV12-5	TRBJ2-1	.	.	CASGLVLQGSNEQFF	TGTGCTAGTGGTTTGGTTCTCCAGGGGAGCAATGAGCAGTTCTTC
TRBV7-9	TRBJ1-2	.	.	CASSFSGEGVRLGYTF	TGTGCCAGCAGCTTTTCGGGGGAAGGGGTTCGTCTGGGCTACACCTTC
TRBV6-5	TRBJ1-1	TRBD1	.	CASSYYDRATEAFF	TGTGCCAGCAGTTACTACGACAGGGCCACTGAAGCTTTCTTT
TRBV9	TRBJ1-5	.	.	CASSVEGMDQPQHF	TGTGCCAGCAGCGTGGAGGGGATGGATCAGCCCCAGCATTTT
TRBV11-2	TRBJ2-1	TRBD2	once	CASSLAAGPTYNEQFF	TGTGCCAGCAGCTTAGCAGCGGGACCTACCTACAATGAGCAGTTCTTC
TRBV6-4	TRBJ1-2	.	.	CASSDSPGDYGYTF	TGTGCCAGCAGTGACTCTCCAGGGGACTATGGCTACACCTTC
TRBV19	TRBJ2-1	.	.	CASSIAGAHSYNEQFF	TGTGCCAGTAGTATAGCAGGGGCTCACTCCTACAATGAGCAGTTCTTC
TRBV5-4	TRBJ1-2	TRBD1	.	CASKHREGQGVNGYTF	TGTGCCAGCAAGCATCGTGAGGGACAGGGGGTTAATGGCTACACCTTC
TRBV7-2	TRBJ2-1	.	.	CASSFGTWLAHNEQFF	TGTGCCAGCAGCTTCGGAACTTGGCTAGCGCATAATGAGCAGTTCTTC
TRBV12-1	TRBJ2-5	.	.	CASSPAEGEETQYF	TGTGCCAGCAGCCCCGCGGAGGGAGAAGAGACCCAGTACTTC
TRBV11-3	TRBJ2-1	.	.	CASSLDFTSNEQFF	TGTGCCAGCAGCTTAGACTTTACTAGCAATGAGCAGTTCTTC
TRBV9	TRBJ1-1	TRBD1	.	CASSNTGTGSFTEAFF	TGTGCCAGCAGTAATACCGGGACAGGGAGTTTTACTGAAGCTTTCTTT
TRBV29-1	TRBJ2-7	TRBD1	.	CSVGGTGKNEQYF	TGCAGCGTTGGGGGGACAGGGAAGAACGAGCAGTACTTC
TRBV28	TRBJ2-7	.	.	CASISGTNSYEQYF	TGTGCCAGCATCTCTGGGACAAACTCCTACGAGCAGTACTTC
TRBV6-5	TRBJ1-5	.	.	CAAQDHSNQPQHF	TGTGCCGCACAGGACCATAGCAATCAGCCCCAGCATTTT
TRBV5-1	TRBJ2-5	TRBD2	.	CASSETSGGSETQYF	TGCGCCAGCAGCGAGACTAGCGGGGGGTCAGAGACCCAGTACTTC
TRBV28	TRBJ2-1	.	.	CASSRPWETDPRYNEQFF	TGTGCCAGCAGTCGCCCCTGGGAGACCGACCCCCGTTACAATGAGCAGTTCTTC
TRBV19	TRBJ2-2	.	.	CASSIPRGRNTGELFF	TGTGCCAGTAGTATCCCCCGGGGGAGAAACACCGGGGAGCTGTTTTTT
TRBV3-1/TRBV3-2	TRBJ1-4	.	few	CASSQRTVEKLFF	TGTGCCAGCAGCCAAAGGACTGTAGAAAAACTTTTTTTT
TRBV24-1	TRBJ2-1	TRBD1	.	CATSDAGTGGYNEQFF	TGTGCCACCAGTGACGCCGGGACAGGGGGGTACAATGAGCAGTTCTTC
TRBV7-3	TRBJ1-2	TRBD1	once	CASSLDREAGYTF	TGTGCCAGCAGCTTGGACAGGGAGGCTGGCTACACCTTC
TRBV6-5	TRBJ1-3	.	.	CASSQRAGHGNTIYF	TGTGCCAGCAGCCAACGTGCGGGGCACGGAAACACCATATATTTT
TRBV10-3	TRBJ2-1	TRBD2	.	CAISDSTSGSIRSYNEQFF	TGTGCCATCAGTGACTCTACTAGCGGGAGTATTCGCTCCTACAATGAGCAGTTCTTC
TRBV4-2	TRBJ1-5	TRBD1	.	CASTESTGGNQPQHF	TGTGCCAGCACTGAAAGTACAGGGGGAAATCAGCCCCAGCATTTT
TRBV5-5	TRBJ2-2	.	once	CASSSKRQNTGELFF	TGTGCCAGCAGCTCTAAGCGTCAGAACACCGGGGAGCTGTTTTTT
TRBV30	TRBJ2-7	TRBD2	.	CAWSARTSSYEQYF	TGTGCCTGGAGTGCCCGGACTAGTTCCTACGAGCAGTACTTC
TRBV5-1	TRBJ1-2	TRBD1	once	CASSPGAGQEHGYTF	TGCGCCAGCAGCCCCGGTGCCGGACAGGAGCATGGCTACACCTTC
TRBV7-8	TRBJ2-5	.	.	CASSLDLASTQTQYF	TGTGCCAGCAGCTTAGATCTCGCATCAACACAGACCCAGTACTTC
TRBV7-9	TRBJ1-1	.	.	CASSPTNPRLVAEAFF	TGTGCCAGCAGCCCGACAAACCCCAGGCTCGTGGCTGAAGCTTTCTTT
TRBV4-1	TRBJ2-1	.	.	CASSLKGVTYNEQFF	TGCGCCAGCAGTCTGAAAGGGGTGACCTACAATGAGCAGTTCTTC
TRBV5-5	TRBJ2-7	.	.	CASSGTQPYEQYF	TGTGCCAGCAGTGGGACTCAACCCTACGAGCAGTACTTC
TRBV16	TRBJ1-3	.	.	CASSPSARSPGNTIYF	TGTGCCAGCAGCCCGTCCGCCAGGTCCCCTGGAAACACCATATATTTT
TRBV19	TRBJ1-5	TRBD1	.	CASIRTATGGLPQHF	TGTGCCAGTATCCGAACTGCGACAGGGGGTCTGCCCCAGCATTTT
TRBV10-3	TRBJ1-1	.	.	CAISESGANEAFF	TGTGCCATCAGTGAGTCAGGAGCTAATGAAGCTTTCTTT
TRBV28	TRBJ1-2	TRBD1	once	CASSSLRQGANGYTF	TGTGCCAGCTCGTCTCTTAGACAGGGGGCGAATGGCTACACCTTC
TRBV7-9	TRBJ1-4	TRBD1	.	CASSWDSLNEKLFF	TGTGCCAGCAGCTGGGACAGCCTAAATGAAAAACTGTTTTTT
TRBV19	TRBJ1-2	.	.	CASSIRGPNYGYTF	TGTGCCAGTAGTATCAGGGGACCCAACTATGGCTACACCTTC
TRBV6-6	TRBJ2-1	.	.	CASSPKGTGTILNDEQFF	TGTGCCAGCAGTCCCAAGGGGACCGGGACAATCTTAAACGATGAGCAGTTCTTC
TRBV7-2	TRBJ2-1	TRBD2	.	CASSLGKPRDYLYNEQFF	TGTGCCAGCAGCTTAGGTAAACCACGGGACTACCTCTACAATGAGCAGTTCTTC
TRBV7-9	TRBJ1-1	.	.	CASSFQIEAFF	TGTGCCAGCAGCTTCCAGATTGAAGCTTTCTTT
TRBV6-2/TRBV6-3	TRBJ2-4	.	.	CASSYGEYGKNIQYF	TGTGCCAGCAGTTACGGGGAGTACGGCAAAAACATTCAGTACTTC
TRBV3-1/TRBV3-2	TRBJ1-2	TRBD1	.	CASSQVTGGTGYTF	TGTGCCAGCAGCCAAGTCACAGGGGGGACTGGCTACACCTTC
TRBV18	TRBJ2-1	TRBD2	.	CASSPPWVAGGFDEQFF	TGTGCCAGCTCACCACCGTGGGTAGCGGGAGGTTTTGATGAGCAGTTCTTC
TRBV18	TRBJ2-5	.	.	CASSPAGSETQYF	TGTGCCAGCTCACCAGCAGGGTCAGAGACCCAGTACTTC
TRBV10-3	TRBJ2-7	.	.	CAITRDNSYEQYF	TGTGCCATCACCAGGGACAACTCCTACGAGCAGTACTTC
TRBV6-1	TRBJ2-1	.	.	CASSETRGGGDNEQFF	TGTGCCAGCAGTGAAACCAGGGGCGGGGGTGACAATGAGCAGTTCTTC
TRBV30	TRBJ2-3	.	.	CACLGAVNTQYF	TGTGCCTGTCTAGGGGCCGTGAATACGCAGTATTTT